The table lists the clone carrying this T cell receptor beta chain with a count of one. The ends lost 2 bases at V and 10 bases at J; junction bases unmatched: 8. The CDR3 contains 14 residues. This sample was included in a study of blood T cell repertoires in COVID-19. Study-wide background: PBMCs, B-cell-depleted T cells, or T cells provided the cDNA or gDNA that made up the material.

Repertoires were generated with immunoSEQ multiplex PCR, while TCRdb's copy carries only in-frame clones and drops some. The sample holds some 67,000 clones; 90% are singletons and the top ten take about 5.1%. Source material: peripheral blood. The sequence derives from a woman between 18 and 29 years old with acute or convalescent COVID-19. The chain couples TRBV5-3 to TRBJ1-1; TRBD1 aligns across 10 bases. TRBV5-3 is an ORF, with its function uncertain. The CDR3 region is CARSFPGQGKGAFF. The CDR3 nucleotides read TGTGCCAGAAGCTTCCCGGGACAGGGGAAGGGAGCTTTCTTT.